The 18 T cell receptor beta chains below come from one sample, sequenced in a study of a mutant IDH1 vaccine in newly diagnosed glioma. Which antigens these TCRs recognize remains unknown. Some clones are missing from TCRdb's copy, which holds only in-frame ones; the method was immunoSEQ multiplex PCR. The sample includes about 24,000 clones, roughly 85% of them seen just once. The time point: week 11, during vaccination. Doses comprised 300 ug of mutant IDH1 20-mer peptide each, plus topical imiquimod. The specimen was PBMCs, collected from a glioma patient whose treatment included an IDH1 peptide vaccine. The receptors stem from a man aged 35 to 55 with glioma.

This clone was detected only a few times. The chain carries TRBV30 and TRBJ1-2, with a tentative D call TRBD1 (5 bases). The CDR3 consists of 15 residues. Germline V gives CDR1 GTSNPN, CDR2 SVGIG (reference sequence). Between the trimmed V and J ends, which lost 1 base and 6 bases, there was a span of 18 bases. The CDR3 DNA reads TGTGCCTGGAGTGACCTAGGAGGGGCAATTCATGGCTACACCTTC. Encoded protein: CAWSDLGGAIHGYTF. Supplemented by reference TRBV30 and TRBJ1-2, the full variable domain reads SQTIHQWPATLVQPVGSPLSLECTVEGTSNPNLYWYRQAAGRGLQLLFYSVGIGQISSEVPQNLSASRPQDRQFILSSKKLLLSDSGFYLCAWSDLGGAIHGYTFGSGTRLTVV.

This clone was found once. This chain joins TRBV19 and TRBJ2-3; 9 positions agree with TRBD2. The V gene's germline CDR1 is LNHDA and CDR2 SQIVND (reference sequence). The CDR3 totals 14 residues. Trimming at V came to 6 bases and at J to 5 bases, leaving 6 bases not matched to a gene. CDR3 sequence reads: CASRRREGEDTQYF. The CDR3 nucleotides read TGTGCCAGTAGAAGGCGGGAGGGAGAAGATACGCAGTATTTT.

The table lists this clone with a count of one. This chain links TRBV7-8 with TRBJ2-3; no definite D call. Germline lookup yields CDR1 SGHVS and CDR2 FQNEAQ. V was trimmed by 6 bases and J by 2 bases, leaving 15 bases between them. There are 15 residues in the CDR3. The CDR3 DNA reads as TGTGCCAGCAGTCCGACGTTGGGGTACACAGATACGCAGTATTTT. It translates to CASSPTLGYTDTQYF.

The chain has TRBV18 and TRBJ1-6; perhaps TRBD1 as D (6 bases). With 4 bases removed from V and 9 bases from J, the gap between germline ends came to 19 bases. The CDR3 spans 16 residues. The germline CDR1 and CDR2 sequences are KGHSH and LQKENI. The CDR3 spells CASSLMEQGGSSPLHF. The CDR3 nucleotides read TGTGCCAGCTCACTCATGGAACAGGGTGGGAGTTCACCCCTCCACTTT.

The chain employs TRBV28 and TRBJ1-1; 8 positions agree with TRBD1. CDR1 is MDHEN, CDR2 SYDVKM, per germline. Losses at the gene ends were 5 bases for V and 3 bases for J; bases not matched to a gene: 11. The CDR3 covers 16 residues. The DNA of the CDR3 is TGTGCCAGCAGTCCCCCCAGGCAGGGGGCGCACACTGAAGCTTTCTTT. This sequence encodes CASSPPRQGAHTEAFF.

CDR3 region: CASSLQGRNQPQHF. Written as DNA, the CDR3 is TGTGCCAGCAGTTTACAGGGCCGCAATCAGCCCCAGCATTTT. The gene calls are TRBV6-9 and TRBJ1-5, with D tentatively TRBD1 (6 bases). V lost 4 bases to trimming and J lost 2 bases, with 9 bases between them. The CDR3 has 14 amino acids. From germline, CDR1 is MNHGY and CDR2 SVAAGI.

J is TRBJ2-1 and V is TRBV11-2; D could derive from TRBD1 or TRBD2 (5 bases each). The ends were cut back, 0 bases at V and 9 bases at J, with 12 bases in the middle. CDR1 SGHAT and CDR2 FQNNGV come from the germline V gene. This CDR3 comprises 14 residues. The CDR3: CASSLEGTPSEQFF. CDR3 in DNA: TGTGCCAGCAGCTTAGAAGGGACCCCGAGTGAGCAGTTCTTC.

The chain is built from TRBV6-5 and TRBJ2-1; 9 nucleotides agree with TRBD1. The CDR3 covers 15 residues. J lost 6 bases, V lost 6 bases, and 9 bases had no gene match. The V gene's germline CDR1 is MNHEY and CDR2 SVGAGI. CDR3 bases: TGTGCCAGCAGCGGACTGGGACAGGGCTTCAATGAGCAGTTCTTC. Its protein is CASSGLGQGFNEQFF.

The chain has TRBV10-3 and TRBJ2-1; D unresolved. This CDR3 spans 12 amino acids. Germline V gene lookup returns CDR1 ENHRY and CDR2 SYGVKD. Trimming removed 10 bases from V and 9 bases from J, with 16 bases in between. CDR3 DNA sequence: TGTGCCACCAGGATAACGGAGACTGAGCAGTTCTTC. Translated: CATRITETEQFF.

This chain joins TRBV2 and TRBJ2-7, with D perhaps assigned TRBD1 or TRBD2 (6 bases each). V dropped 9 bases and J dropped 0 bases, with 15 bases sitting between them. The V gene's germline CDR1 is SNHLY and CDR2 FYNNEI. The CDR3 covers 14 residues. In nucleotides, the CDR3 is TGTGCCAGTCGGGGGCAGCACTCCTCCTACGAGCAGTACTTC. Translated, it gives CASRGQHSSYEQYF.

The chain couples TRBV14 to TRBJ2-1, with TRBD1 matching over 9 bases. CDR1 is SGHDN, CDR2 FVKESK, per germline. CDR3 size: 16 residues. V trimming: 1 base; J trimming: 9 bases; junction bases outside the gene matches: 10. This CDR3 reads CASSQGTGTGFSEQFF. CDR3 DNA: TGTGCCAGCAGCCAAGGAACCGGGACAGGGTTTTCTGAGCAGTTCTTC.

V is TRBV7-6 and J is TRBJ2-3; no definite D call. Germline lookup yields CDR1 SGHVS and CDR2 FNYEAQ. The CDR3 loop spans 12 amino acids. V was clipped by 5 bases and J by 11 bases, with 14 bases between them. The CDR3 region is CASSPLGGGQYF. CDR3 bases: TGTGCCAGCAGCCCCCTAGGTGGTGGGCAGTATTTT.

In this sample, this clone turned up once. In DNA form, the CDR3 reads TGTGCCAGCAGCTCCCCATCTACAGGGGTCGGAACAGATACGCAGTATTTT. Its translation: CASSSPSTGVGTDTQYF. The V gene is TRBV11-3, the J gene TRBJ2-3, with 7 bases matching TRBD1. The CDR3 totals 17 residues. The J segment lost 3 bases and the V segment lost 4 bases, leaving 13 bases of the junction unmatched. CDR1 SGHNT and CDR2 YENEEA come from the germline V gene.

The genes are TRBV7-9 and TRBJ2-3; 10 bases match TRBD2. Per the germline V gene, CDR1 is SEHNR and CDR2 is FQNEAQ (reference sequence). The CDR3 contains 14 residues. V trimming: 5 bases; J trimming: 5 bases; junction bases outside the gene matches: 4. CDR3 sequence: CASSTSGTLDTQYF. CDR3 coding DNA: TGTGCCAGCAGCACTAGCGGGACCCTAGATACGCAGTATTTT. The full variable domain, its missing parts supplied by reference TRBV7-9 and TRBJ2-3, is DTGVSQNPRHKITKRGQNVTFRCDPISEHNRLYWYRQTLGQGPEFLTYFQNEAQLEKSRLLSDRFSAERPKGSFSTLEIQRTEQGDSAMYLCASSTSGTLDTQYFGPGTRLTVL.

This chain links TRBV5-4 with TRBJ2-3; D is unresolved. The CDR3 runs 12 residues. Germline values: CDR1 SGHNT, CDR2 YYREEE (reference sequence). Deletions cut 4 bases from V and 0 bases from J, with 3 bases between. CDR3 in DNA: TGTGCCAGCAGCGCCAGCACAGATACGCAGTATTTT. This codes for CASSASTDTQYF.

The V call is TRBV5-6, the J call TRBJ2-5; no firm D call. Per the germline V gene, CDR1 is SGHDT and CDR2 is YYEEEE. The CDR3 extends over 13 amino acids. V was cut by 3 bases and J by 5 bases, with 11 bases left in between. CDR3 in amino acids: CASSWERGETQYF. As DNA, the CDR3 is TGTGCCAGCAGCTGGGAACGTGGGGAGACCCAGTACTTC.

This rearrangement joins TRBV6-1 to TRBJ2-1; D is unclear. Deletions cut 6 bases from V and 5 bases from J, with 14 bases between. The CDR3 runs 14 residues. Germline V lookup: CDR1 MNHNS, CDR2 SASEGT. The CDR3 sequence: CASSPMWSNNEQFF. The CDR3 region has the DNA TGTGCCAGCAGCCCCATGTGGAGCAACAATGAGCAGTTCTTC.

This rearrangement joins TRBV6-1 to TRBJ1-3, with 7 positions matching TRBD1. Germline trimming cut 8 bases from V and 4 bases from J; bases unmatched to any gene: 8. The germline CDR1 and CDR2 sequences are MNHNS and SASEGT. CDR3 length: 14 residues. Here the CDR3 reads CASYDRAGGNTIYF. CDR3 nucleotide sequence: TGTGCCAGCTACGACAGGGCCGGAGGAAACACCATATATTTT.